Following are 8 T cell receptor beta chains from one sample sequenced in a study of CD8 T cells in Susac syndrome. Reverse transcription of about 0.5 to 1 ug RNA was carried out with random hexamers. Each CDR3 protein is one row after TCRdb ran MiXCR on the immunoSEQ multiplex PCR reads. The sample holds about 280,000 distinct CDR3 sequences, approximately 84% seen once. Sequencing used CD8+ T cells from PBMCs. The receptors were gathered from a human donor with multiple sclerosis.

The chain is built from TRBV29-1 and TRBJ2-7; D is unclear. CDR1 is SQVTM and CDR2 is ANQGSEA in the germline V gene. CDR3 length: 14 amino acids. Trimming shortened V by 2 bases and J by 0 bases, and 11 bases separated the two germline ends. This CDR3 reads CSVELPTASYEQYF. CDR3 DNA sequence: TGCAGCGTTGAACTTCCGACGGCCTCCTACGAGCAGTACTTC.

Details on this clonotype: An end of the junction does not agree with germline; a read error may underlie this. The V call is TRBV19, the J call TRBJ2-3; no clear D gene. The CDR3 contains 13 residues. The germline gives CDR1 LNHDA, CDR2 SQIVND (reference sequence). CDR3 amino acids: CAGSTHGTDTQYF. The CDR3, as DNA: TGTGCCGGTAGTACCCACGGCACAGATACGCAGTATTTT.

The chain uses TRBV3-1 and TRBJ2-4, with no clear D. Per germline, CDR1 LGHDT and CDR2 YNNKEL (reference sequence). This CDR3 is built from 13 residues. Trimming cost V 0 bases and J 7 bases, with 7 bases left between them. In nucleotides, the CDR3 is TGTGCCAGCAGCCAAGACAGAGATAACATTCAGTACTTC. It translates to CASSQDRDNIQYF.

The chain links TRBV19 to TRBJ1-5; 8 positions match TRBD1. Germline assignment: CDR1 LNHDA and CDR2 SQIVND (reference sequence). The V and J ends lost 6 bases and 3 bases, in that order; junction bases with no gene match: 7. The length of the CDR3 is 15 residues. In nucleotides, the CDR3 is TGTGCCAGTAGGCCCCGGGACAGGACCAATCAGCCCCAGCATTTT. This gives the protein CASRPRDRTNQPQHF.

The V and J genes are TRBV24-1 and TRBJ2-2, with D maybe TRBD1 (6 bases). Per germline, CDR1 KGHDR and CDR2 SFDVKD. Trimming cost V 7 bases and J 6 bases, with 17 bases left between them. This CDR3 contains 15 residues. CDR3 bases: TGTGCCACCAGACCGGGACAAGTAAACGCCGGGGAGCTGTTTTTT. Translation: CATRPGQVNAGELFF.

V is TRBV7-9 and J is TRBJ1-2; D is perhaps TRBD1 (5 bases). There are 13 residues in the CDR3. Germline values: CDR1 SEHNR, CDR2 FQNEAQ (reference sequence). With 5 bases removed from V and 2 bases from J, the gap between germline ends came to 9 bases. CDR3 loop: CASSQGDNYGYTF. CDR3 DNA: TGTGCCAGCAGCCAGGGAGACAACTATGGCTACACCTTC.

The CDR3 DNA follows: TGTGCCAGCAGCTTAATACTAGCGGGAGGCACAAGTGAGCAGTTCTTC. It codes for CASSLILAGGTSEQFF. The chain has TRBV27 and TRBJ2-1; TRBD2 aligns across 12 bases. J gave up 9 bases and V 6 bases, and 12 bases lay outside the gene matches. Germline V gene lookup returns CDR1 MNHEY and CDR2 SMNVEV (reference sequence). The CDR3 runs 16 residues.

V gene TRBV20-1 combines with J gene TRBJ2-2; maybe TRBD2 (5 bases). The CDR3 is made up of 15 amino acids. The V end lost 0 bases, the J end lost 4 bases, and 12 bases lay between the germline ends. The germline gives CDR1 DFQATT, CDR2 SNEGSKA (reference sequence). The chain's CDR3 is CSARDRMGVTGELFF. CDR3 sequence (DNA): TGCAGTGCTAGAGATAGAATGGGAGTCACCGGGGAGCTGTTTTTT.